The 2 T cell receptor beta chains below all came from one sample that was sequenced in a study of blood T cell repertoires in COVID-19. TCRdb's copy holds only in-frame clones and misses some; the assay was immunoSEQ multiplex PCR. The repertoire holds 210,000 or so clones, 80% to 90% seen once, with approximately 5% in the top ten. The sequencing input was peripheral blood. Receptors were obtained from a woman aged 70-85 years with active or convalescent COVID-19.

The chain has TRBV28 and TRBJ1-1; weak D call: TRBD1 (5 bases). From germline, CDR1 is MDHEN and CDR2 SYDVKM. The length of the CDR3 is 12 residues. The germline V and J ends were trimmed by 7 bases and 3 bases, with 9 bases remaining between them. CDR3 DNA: TGTGCCAGCATTAGGGGTTACACTGAAGCTTTCTTT. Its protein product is CASIRGYTEAFF.

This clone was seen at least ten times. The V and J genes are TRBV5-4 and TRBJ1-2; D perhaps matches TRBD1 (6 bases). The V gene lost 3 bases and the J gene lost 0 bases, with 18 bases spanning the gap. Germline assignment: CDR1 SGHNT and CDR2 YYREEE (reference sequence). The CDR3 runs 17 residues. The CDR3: CASSWTPGHTSNYGYTF. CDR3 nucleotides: TGTGCCAGCAGCTGGACACCGGGACATACGTCTAACTATGGCTACACCTTC. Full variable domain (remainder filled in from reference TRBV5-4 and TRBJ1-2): ETGVTQSPTHLIKTRGQQVTLRCSSQSGHNTVSWYQQALGQGPQFIFQYYREEENGRGNFPPRFSGLQFPNYSSELNVNALELDDSALYLCASSWTPGHTSNYGYTFGSGTRLTVV.